The following is a T cell receptor beta chain sequence with its context. Antigen specificity is unknown. Once RNA had been extracted, it was reverse transcribed into cDNA to act as the sequencing template. The table came from immunoSEQ multiplex PCR; TCRdb's copy has only in-frame clones and leaves some out. Found here are approximately 130,000 clones, approximately 60% of them singletons; the top ten hold more than 5%. Treatment: oral pan-JAK inhibitor, 5-10 mg twice daily. The sample originates from a study of CD8+ T cells in alopecia areata. General study points: Only a single nonresponder existed, so baseline CD8+ expansion links stay unclear.

The CDR3 covers 15 residues. Germline V gene lookup returns CDR1 MGHRA and CDR2 YSYEKL. V lost 0 bases, J lost 2 bases, and 10 bases lay in between. This sequence was found in a human donor with alopecia areata. The source material was CD4+ T cells sorted from blood, sampled at week 4, from a patient treated with tofacitinib. The chain has TRBV4-1 and TRBJ2-5; possibly TRBD1 or TRBD2 for D (5 bases each). CDR3 loop: CASSQEGPPQETQYF. The CDR3, as DNA: TGCGCCAGCAGCCAAGAGGGACCGCCGCAAGAGACCCAGTACTTC.